This T cell receptor (beta chain) was recovered during a study of blood T cell repertoires in COVID-19 (dated by TCRdb to the early 2020s). The study in broad terms: Samples covering the acute and convalescent phases of COVID-19 were provided by collaborators in the United States, Italy and Spain. The prospective study material was composed of cDNA or gDNA derived from T cells, B-cell-depleted T cells, or PBMCs. Deeply sampled blood TCRbeta repertoires from subjects exposed to, actively infected with, or recovered from COVID-19 were included in the dataset. The repertoires were released in a freely available public database intended as a resource for research on the immune response to SARS-CoV-2. Samples were obtained from the ongoing ImmuneRACE study (first 160 participants) and from over 1,000 subjects provided by 6 global collaborators. Nearly every sample came with metadata listing a de-identified subject ID, COVID-19 status, age in years and sex. HLA class I and class II types, where available, came from metadata supplied by the sample provider rather than from assay-based typing.

With regard to this clone: Its antigen is still unknown. The input lacks base qualities; no much larger clone sits a single base away.

Participants in the prospective study were enrolled through a virtual design, were aged roughly 18 to 100 years, and lived in 24 United States geographic areas. In the prospective study, cohorts were assigned on the basis of participant-reported clinical history obtained from a screening survey and a study questionnaire. Recovered participants in ImmuneRACE Cohort 3 were defined by two consecutive negative NP/OP PCR tests, clearance by a healthcare professional, or resolution of symptoms. In the prospective study, mobile phlebotomists collected whole blood, serum and a nasopharyngeal or oropharyngeal swab from each participant. Over a 2-month period, participants in the prospective study had the option of providing additional blood draws and questionnaires. Blood samples from the prospective study were shipped frozen or at room temperature prior to DNA extraction. TCRbeta CDR3 regions were amplified from genomic DNA using the immunoSEQ Assay, a bias-controlled multiplex PCR. Processing in the source paper ran as follows. The number of nucleated cells in each sample was estimated by amplification of reference gene primers within the assay. To quantify the absolute abundance of each unique TCRbeta CDR3 rearrangement, sequence reads were collapsed and filtered. For each sample, productive Simpson clonality was calculated as the square root of Simpson's diversity index over productive rearrangements. This immuneACCESS table, as held by TCRdb, lists in-frame sequences with V and J called but not all clones. Of the missing ones, under half trace to an unresolved V gene in checked studies; the others have no known cause. D and trimming were read from the DNA, whereas the V and J calls and clone size are those reported in that table. The sample has around 280,000 clones on record, roughly 87% of them singletons. The ten largest account for about 6% of the sample.

What the research found in general, with its limitations: Clinical and demographic metadata were provided uncurated, with the amount varying by source and participant.

This clonotype was obtained from a woman in her forties who had recovered from COVID-19. Sequenced: PBMCs or T cells enriched from blood (not recorded which).

The CDR3 in this case is CASTPIDRGNQPQHF. DNA sequence: TGTGCCAGTACCCCTATCGACAGGGGCAATCAGCCCCAGCATTTT. The chain is assembled from TRBV19 and TRBJ1-5; a stretch of 7 junction bases matches TRBD1. V trim: 7 bases; J trim: 2 bases; unmatched bases: 8. As encoded in the germline V gene (reference sequence), CDR1 is LNHDA while CDR2 is SQIVND. From cysteine to phenylalanine, the CDR3 is 15 amino acids long. Only the CDR3 region is kept as DNA, spanning 45 bases read in frame from base 1.